What follows is one T cell receptor beta chain and its context. Its matching antigen is unknown. These data are taken from a study of blood T cells in healthy people across ages. Findings and caveats of the study: Any conclusive comparison of naive versus antigen-experienced cells was prevented by using unsorted PBMCs. Naive CD4+ cells and diversity were both higher in long-lived donors than in aged donors.

Trimming stripped 2 bases from V and 4 bases from J, with 15 bases between. The CDR3 spans 16 residues. Germline-derived CDR1 and CDR2 are SSHAT and FNYEAQ (reference sequence). Donors ranged from roughly 6 to 90 years old and were healthy Caucasians in Russia. For the second PCR, which ran for roughly 7 to 11 cycles, a sample-barcoded 5' primer and a J-beta primer mix were used. Every sample gave at least 3 million paired-end reads containing CDR3. Via MiXCR, TCRdb re-called the 5' RACE reads, giving one row per CDR3 protein. The data hold hundreds of thousands of distinct CDR3 sequences, with approximately 59% observed a single time.

Sequencing used blood. This TCR was recovered from a man aged 60 to 75 in good health. The rearrangement uses TRBV7-7 and TRBJ2-1, with a possible D match to TRBD1 (5 bases). The CDR3 coding sequence is TGTGCCAGCAGCTTACAGGGCGACAGTCGGTACAATGAGCAGTTCTTC. Translated: CASSLQGDSRYNEQFF. The whole variable domain, filled in from reference TRBV7-7 and TRBJ2-1, reads GAGVSQSPRYKVTKRGQDVTLRCDPISSHATLYWYQQALGQGPEFLTYFNYEAQPDKSGLPSDRFSAERPEGSISTLTIQRTEQRDSAMYRCASSLQGDSRYNEQFFGPGTRLTVL.